This TCR beta chain came from a study of T cell responses to AZD1222 COVID-19 vaccine. Some clones are missing from TCRdb's copy, which holds only in-frame ones; the method was immunoSEQ multiplex PCR. The data hold tens of thousands of clones, with 70% to 90% observed a single time. Germline CDR1 SGHAT, CDR2 FQNNGV. This CDR3 has 16 residues. With 0 bases removed from V and 0 bases from J, the gap between germline ends came to 12 bases. The chain employs TRBV11-2 and TRBJ2-7; D gene unclear. This specimen was peripheral blood, taken on day 0 of AZD1222 vaccination. The receptor was derived from an adult in good health. The CDR3 sequence is CASSLEVATSSYEQYF. The CDR3 bases are TGTGCCAGCAGCTTAGAGGTCGCGACCAGCTCCTACGAGCAGTACTTC.